This passage covers 28 T cell receptor beta chains from one sample sequenced in a study of blood T cell repertoires in COVID-19. Profiling relied on immunoSEQ multiplex PCR, and the TCRdb table lists in-frame clones only, not all of them. There are roughly 290,000 clones in the sample; approximately 85% occur only once, and 2.2% lies in the top ten. The sequenced sample consisted of PBMCs or T cells enriched from blood (not recorded which). These receptors were obtained from a man aged 30 to 39 who had recovered from COVID-19.

To note about this clone: Its ends do not fully match the called genes, so a read error is possible. The chain links TRBV7-7 to TRBJ2-7; tentatively, D is TRBD1 (5 bases). Looked up from germline, CDR1 is SSHAT and CDR2 is FNYEAQ (reference sequence). The CDR3 contains 18 residues. The CDR3 sequence is CASSAGRERSTLNYEQYF. Written as DNA, the CDR3 is TGTGCTAGCAGCGCAGGCAGGGAAAGGAGCACGTTAAACTACGAGCAGTACTTC.

The chain has TRBV5-4 and TRBJ2-2; TRBD1 is a possible D gene (5 bases). The CDR3 runs to 14 residues. Trimming took 3 bases from V and 1 from J, leaving 7 bases between them. Germline V gives CDR1 SGHNT, CDR2 YYREEE (reference sequence). The CDR3 nucleotides read TGTGCCAGCAGCTGGCAGGGGAACACCGGGGAGCTGTTTTTT. Protein sequence: CASSWQGNTGELFF.

The chain uses TRBV7-9 and TRBJ1-2, with a weak D call TRBD1 (5 bases). Germline V CDR1 and CDR2: SEHNR, FQNEAQ (reference sequence). V was cut by 0 bases and J by 7 bases, with 21 bases left in between. This CDR3 region has 17 residues. CDR3 sequence (DNA): TGTGCCAGCAGCTTAGCGGGAAATGGAGACAAAAGGGGTGGCTACACCTTC. Translating gives CASSLAGNGDKRGGYTF.

This rearrangement joins TRBV19 to TRBJ1-2; possible D gene TRBD1, 6 bases. Per germline, CDR1 LNHDA and CDR2 SQIVND (reference sequence). V was shortened by 3 bases and J by 4 bases, with 9 bases between the two germline ends. This CDR3 has 13 amino acids. The CDR3 coding sequence is TGTGCCAGTAGTATCCCAGGGGTCTATGGCTACACCTTC. It codes for CASSIPGVYGYTF. Full variable domain (remainder filled in from reference TRBV19 and TRBJ1-2): DGGITQSPKYLFRKEGQNVTLSCEQNLNHDAMYWYRQDPGQGLRLIYYSQIVNDFQKGDIAEGYSVSREKKESFPLTVTSAQKNPTAFYLCASSIPGVYGYTFGSGTRLTVV.

Only one count was recorded for this clone. This chain connects TRBV30 to TRBJ2-5; D gene uncertain. CDR1 and CDR2 (germline): GTSNPN, SVGIG (reference sequence). The CDR3 extends over 11 amino acids. Between the trimmed V and J ends, which lost 6 bases and 5 bases, there was a span of 10 bases. DNA for the CDR3: TGTGCCTGTAACCGACTTGAGACCCAGTACTTC. This sequence encodes CACNRLETQYF.

The CDR3 sequence is CASSVQGRPSTDTQYF. Written as DNA, the CDR3 is TGTGCCAGCAGTGTGCAGGGCAGACCTAGCACAGATACGCAGTATTTT. V gene TRBV6-4 combines with J gene TRBJ2-3, with a tentative D call TRBD1 (5 bases). The V gene lost 4 bases and the J gene lost 0 bases, with 14 bases spanning the gap. CDR3 size: 16 residues. Germline V gene data show CDR1 as MRHNA and CDR2 as SNTAGT.

CDR3: CASSPSGVANYGYTF. CDR3 bases: TGTGCCAGCAGCCCCTCGGGAGTAGCTAACTATGGCTACACCTTC. The V call is TRBV6-5, the J call TRBJ1-2; D gene ambiguous. CDR1 and CDR2 from the germline V gene are MNHEY and SVGAGI. The CDR3 is 15 residues long. Trimming took 6 bases from V and 0 from J, leaving 14 bases between them.

This chain uses TRBV6-4 with TRBJ1-1; a possible D gene is TRBD1 (6 bases). Germline V gene data show CDR1 as MRHNA and CDR2 as SNTAGT. Between the trimmed V and J ends, which lost 9 bases and 5 bases, there was a span of 19 bases. This CDR3 has 14 residues. The CDR3 DNA reads TGTGCCAGTCGGGACACTTCCCGGGGAACTGAAGCTTTCTTT. Protein product: CASRDTSRGTEAFF.

The chain uses TRBV7-9 and TRBJ1-2; D remains unclear. The ends were cut back, 1 base at V and 8 bases at J, with 14 bases in the middle. This CDR3 contains 14 residues. Germline V gives CDR1 SEHNR, CDR2 FQNEAQ (reference sequence). The CDR3 is CASSLDAEYGGYTF. DNA for the CDR3: TGTGCCAGCAGCTTAGATGCGGAGTACGGAGGCTACACCTTC.

Remarks on this clone: An end of the junction differs from the germline gene, which may be a read error. The rearrangement joins TRBV14 to TRBJ1-1, with TRBD1 identical over 7 bases. The CDR3 spans 16 residues. Germline CDR1 and CDR2: SGHDN and FVKESK. As DNA, the CDR3 is TGTGCCAGCAGCAAAGACTGGACAGGTATGAACACTGAAGCTTTCTTT. Protein: CASSKDWTGMNTEAFF.

The V gene is TRBV24-1, the J gene TRBJ1-1; maybe TRBD1 (5 bases). The V end was cut by 0 bases, the J end by 11 bases, with 12 bases between. This CDR3 is 13 amino acids long. Germline V gene sequence: CDR1 KGHDR, CDR2 SFDVKD. The CDR3 DNA reads TGTGCCACCAGTGATTTGCCAAGACAGAGTGCTTTCTTT. As protein: CATSDLPRQSAFF.

The V gene is TRBV4-1, the J gene TRBJ2-3, with D unclear. The CDR3 length is 13 residues. In germline, CDR1 is MGHRA, CDR2 YSYEKL. Trimming shortened V by 3 bases and J by 7 bases, and 11 bases separated the two germline ends. CDR3 in DNA: TGCGCCAGCAGCCAGTCCCCCTTTCATACGCAGTATTTT. Translating it yields CASSQSPFHTQYF.

The V gene is TRBV9, the J gene TRBJ2-5; a weak D match, TRBD2 (6 bases). V shed 0 bases and J shed 2 bases, with 14 bases lying between them. The germline gives CDR1 SGDLS, CDR2 YYNGEE. CDR3 length equals 16 residues. The CDR3 loop is CASSVGHDGGQETQYF. The CDR3 nucleotides are TGTGCCAGCAGCGTAGGTCACGATGGGGGGCAAGAGACCCAGTACTTC.

The chain carries TRBV25-1 and TRBJ2-7, with TRBD1 matching over 7 bases. The trim removed 4 bases at V and 3 bases at J, leaving 6 bases unmatched. CDR3 length equals 14 residues. The germline V gene encodes CDR1 MGHDK and CDR2 SYGVNS. CDR3 coding DNA: TGTGCCAGCAGTGGCAGGGGGTCCGGCTACGAGCAGTACTTC. Translation gives CASSGRGSGYEQYF.

This clone was picked up a small number of times. The chain has TRBV11-2 and TRBJ2-5; 16 bases match TRBD2. Germline V gene data show CDR1 as SGHAT and CDR2 as FQNNGV. V lost 5 bases, J lost 10 bases, and 10 bases stayed unmatched. The CDR3 is 16 amino acids. CDR3 nucleotides: TGTGCCAGCAGCCCGGGGACTAGCGGGGGGGCCGGTAACCAGTACTTC. Amino acid sequence: CASSPGTSGGAGNQYF.

The V call is TRBV7-2, the J call TRBJ1-6; D is undetermined. The germline V gene has CDR1 SGHTA and CDR2 FQGNSA. The CDR3 runs to 14 residues. V lost 5 bases and J lost 9, with 14 bases in between. CDR3 DNA sequence: TGTGCCAGCAGCCACACAGACCCCAGTTCACCCCTCCACTTT. Amino acid sequence: CASSHTDPSSPLHF.

The chain links TRBV3-1 (or the pseudogene TRBV3-2) to TRBJ1-2; maybe TRBD1 (6 bases). CDR1 is LGHDT and CDR2 is YNNKEL in the germline V gene (reference sequence). V dropped 5 bases and J dropped 7 bases, with 11 bases sitting between them. This CDR3 region has 12 residues. This CDR3 is CASSETGSGYTF. Written as DNA, the CDR3 is TGTGCCAGCAGCGAAACAGGGTCTGGCTACACCTTC.

The rearrangement uses TRBV9 and TRBJ2-5, with TRBD2 matching over 13 bases. V shed 3 bases and J 3 bases; nucleotides not matched to a gene: 8. The CDR3 sequence is 17 residues long. In germline, CDR1 is SGDLS, CDR2 YYNGEE. This chain's CDR3 is CASSAGLAGSGKETQYF. CDR3 coding DNA: TGTGCCAGCAGCGCGGGACTAGCGGGGAGTGGAAAAGAGACCCAGTACTTC.

On this clone: The identical CDR3 is also encoded by other nucleotide sequences in the sample. The J gene is TRBJ1-2, the V gene TRBV7-2; D is unclear. The CDR3 runs to 13 residues. The germline V gene has CDR1 SGHTA and CDR2 FQGNSA. Deletions cut 1 base from V and 2 bases from J, with 5 bases between. CDR3 sequence reads: CASSLGPNYGYTF. The CDR3 DNA reads TGTGCCAGCAGCTTAGGGCCGAACTATGGCTACACCTTC.

The genes are TRBV7-8 and TRBJ2-7; 7 bases are a match to TRBD2. This CDR3 spans 15 amino acids. The germline gives CDR1 SGHVS, CDR2 FQNEAQ. Trimming removed 4 bases from V and 9 bases from J; junction bases left unmatched: 15. The CDR3 bases are TGTGCCAGCAGCTCAATGGCTAGCGGTGCCCAGGGGCAGTACTTC. This encodes CASSSMASGAQGQYF.

The chain joins TRBV5-5 to TRBJ1-5; 7 bases map to TRBD1. With V trimmed by 2 bases and J by 10 bases, 6 bases remained unmatched. The CDR3 has 13 amino acids. Germline CDR1 reads SGHKS; CDR2 reads YYEKEE (reference sequence). In DNA form, the CDR3 reads TGTGCCAGCAGCTTAAGAGGGGACAGCCCCCAGCATTTT. Amino acid sequence: CASSLRGDSPQHF.

The chain carries TRBV30 and TRBJ1-3; D gene ambiguous. This CDR3 comprises 14 residues. With 2 bases removed from V and 1 base from J, the gap between germline ends came to 9 bases. The V gene's germline CDR1 is GTSNPN and CDR2 SVGIG (reference sequence). CDR3: CAWSRGLSGNTIYF. The CDR3, as DNA: TGTGCCTGGAGTAGAGGGCTTTCTGGAAACACCATATATTTT. Supplemented by reference TRBV30 and TRBJ1-3, the full variable domain reads SQTIHQWPATLVQPVGSPLSLECTVEGTSNPNLYWYRQAAGRGLQLLFYSVGIGQISSEVPQNLSASRPQDRQFILSSKKLLLSDSGFYLCAWSRGLSGNTIYFGEGSWLTVV.

This rearrangement joins TRBV19 to TRBJ2-4; 7 nucleotides match TRBD1. The junction had 9 bases not matched to a gene; V was cut back by 9 bases and J by 4 bases. This CDR3 has 14 residues. Germline assignment: CDR1 LNHDA and CDR2 SQIVND (reference sequence). The CDR3 region has the DNA TGTGCCAGAGGGACAGAGCATGCGAAAAACATTCAGTACTTC. It yields the protein CARGTEHAKNIQYF.

The chain employs TRBV5-1 and TRBJ2-5; TRBD2 matches at 7 bases. The CDR3 consists of 13 residues. The trim removed 6 bases at V and 5 bases at J, leaving 7 bases unmatched. Germline V gene lookup returns CDR1 SGHRS and CDR2 YFSETQ. The CDR3 nucleotides read TGCGCCAGCACCCCAAGCGGGGTCGAGACCCAGTACTTC. Translating it yields CASTPSGVETQYF.

The J gene is TRBJ1-3, the V gene TRBV4-1, with a tentative D call TRBD1 (5 bases). V was clipped by 2 bases and J by 0 bases, with 17 bases between them. The CDR3 extends over 18 amino acids. The germline V gene has CDR1 MGHRA and CDR2 YSYEKL. CDR3 nucleotides: TGCGCCAGCAGCCAAACTTTGACAGCGAAGCCCTCTGGAAACACCATATATTTT. It specifies CASSQTLTAKPSGNTIYF.

The chain employs TRBV10-3 and TRBJ2-3; no clear D gene. CDR1 and CDR2 from the germline V gene are ENHRY and SYGVKD. This CDR3 comprises 13 residues. With 0 bases removed from V and 6 bases from J, the gap between germline ends came to 7 bases. The CDR3 nucleotides are TGTGCCATCAGTGAGTCGTCTCCTGATACGCAGTATTTT. Translated, it gives CAISESSPDTQYF.

In this sample, this clone turned up a few times. This chain joins TRBV18 and TRBJ1-1, with D tentatively TRBD1 (5 bases). V was clipped by 2 bases and J by 1 base, with 8 bases between them. This CDR3 has 14 amino acids. Germline V gene lookup returns CDR1 KGHSH and CDR2 LQKENI. The CDR3 is CASSPGGWNTEAFF. CDR3 coding DNA: TGTGCCAGCTCACCAGGGGGGTGGAACACTGAAGCTTTCTTT.

The V and J genes are TRBV6-5 and TRBJ2-1, with no clear D. The CDR3 has 15 amino acids. CDR1 MNHEY and CDR2 SVGAGI come from the germline V gene. The germline V and J ends were trimmed by 1 base and 0 bases, with 7 bases remaining between them. The CDR3 coding sequence is TGTGCCAGCAGTTACTATCCGAGCTCCTACAATGAGCAGTTCTTC. Protein sequence: CASSYYPSSYNEQFF.